This TCR beta chain originates from a study of blood T cell repertoires in COVID-19. For the study at large: Material from acute and convalescent COVID-19 was sourced from the United States, Italy and Spain. PBMCs, B-cell-depleted T cells, or T cells provided the cDNA or gDNA that made up the material.

Participants' reported clinical history set cohort assignment. Trimming stripped 5 bases from V and 6 bases from J, with 19 bases between. CDR1 is PRHDT, CDR2 FYEKMQ, per germline (reference sequence). This CDR3 comprises 15 residues. Repertoires were generated with immunoSEQ multiplex PCR, while TCRdb's copy carries only in-frame clones and drops some. Of 200,000 to 250,000 clones listed, about nine tenths are singletons. The sequence came from a man aged 35 to 55 who had recovered from COVID-19. This chain uses TRBV13 with TRBJ1-1; D call uncertain. The sequenced sample consisted of PBMCs or T cells enriched from blood (not recorded which). The CDR3 region has the DNA TGTGCCAGCAGCCCGCATCTCCCCGGACTTGCTGAAGCTTTCTTT. Its translation: CASSPHLPGLAEAFF.